Listed below are T cell receptor beta chains from one sample, sequenced in a study of shared clonotypes between healthy human individuals. Some clones are missing from TCRdb's copy, which holds only in-frame ones; the method was immunoSEQ multiplex PCR. There are a few million clones in the sample; just over 90% occur only once, and 0.35% to 0.45% lies in the top ten. Sequencing used naive CD4+ T cells from PBMCs. These receptors were obtained from a man younger than 35 in good health. Some clones in this sample may be carry-over from other donors' samples. CDR3s include the opening cysteine and the closing phenylalanine or tryptophan. The order of the fields is CDR3 protein, CDR3 DNA, D gene, CDR3 length, V gene, J gene. A D gene is named only where the DNA matches it firmly.

CDR3 protein: CASSSPGLNQPQHF; CDR3 DNA: TGTGCCAGCAGTTCCCCCGGACTCAATCAGCCCCAGCATTTT; D gene: -; CDR3 length: 14; V gene: TRBV27; J gene: TRBJ1-5
CDR3 protein: CASSYNRAWNTEAFF; CDR3 DNA: TGTGCCAGCAGTTACAACAGGGCCTGGAACACTGAAGCTTTCTTT; D gene: -; CDR3 length: 15; V gene: TRBV6-5; J gene: TRBJ1-1
CDR3 protein: CASSEGTGDGNTIYF; CDR3 DNA: TGTGCCAGCAGTGAAGGGACAGGGGACGGAAACACCATATATTTT; D gene: TRBD1; CDR3 length: 15; V gene: TRBV6-1; J gene: TRBJ1-3
CDR3 protein: CASSWGQPQETQYF; CDR3 DNA: TGTGCCAGCAGCTGGGGACAGCCACAAGAGACCCAGTACTTC; D gene: TRBD1; CDR3 length: 14; V gene: TRBV11-2; J gene: TRBJ2-5
CDR3 protein: CASSLQGATGANVLTF; CDR3 DNA: TGTGCCAGCAGCCTTCAGGGGGCGACTGGGGCCAACGTCCTGACTTTC; D gene: TRBD1; CDR3 length: 16; V gene: TRBV28; J gene: TRBJ2-6
CDR3 protein: CASSSPGTSNYEQFF; CDR3 DNA: TGTGCCAGCAGCTCCCCCGGGACTAGCAACTATGAGCAGTTCTTC; D gene: TRBD2; CDR3 length: 15; V gene: TRBV11-2; J gene: TRBJ2-1
CDR3 protein: CASSFGGTTEAFF; CDR3 DNA: TGCGCCAGCAGCTTTGGGGGAACCACTGAAGCTTTCTTT; D gene: -; CDR3 length: 13; V gene: TRBV5-1; J gene: TRBJ1-1
CDR3 protein: CASSPVQGRYGYTF; CDR3 DNA: TGTGCCAGCAGCCCAGTACAGGGGCGGTATGGCTACACCTTC; D gene: TRBD1; CDR3 length: 14; V gene: TRBV11-2; J gene: TRBJ1-2
CDR3 protein: CASSGRSDSGNTIYF; CDR3 DNA: TGTGCCAGCTCGGGACGGTCCGACTCTGGAAACACCATATATTTT; D gene: -; CDR3 length: 15; V gene: TRBV18; J gene: TRBJ1-3
CDR3 protein: CASSDGGGPDGDTQYF; CDR3 DNA: TGTGCCAGCAGTGACGGGGGAGGCCCTGATGGCGATACGCAGTATTTT; D gene: -; CDR3 length: 16; V gene: TRBV6-1; J gene: TRBJ2-3
CDR3 protein: CAWSQGLAGVGELFF; CDR3 DNA: TGTGCCTGGAGCCAGGGACTAGCGGGAGTCGGGGAGCTGTTTTTT; D gene: TRBD2; CDR3 length: 15; V gene: TRBV30; J gene: TRBJ2-2
CDR3 protein: CASSSPPYYGYTF; CDR3 DNA: TGTGCCAGCAGTTCCCCCCCGTACTATGGCTACACCTTC; D gene: -; CDR3 length: 13; V gene: TRBV6-5; J gene: TRBJ1-2
CDR3 protein: CASSLRPAAPGEQYF; CDR3 DNA: TGTGCCAGCAGCTTAAGGCCAGCGGCTCCGGGGGAGCAGTACTTC; D gene: -; CDR3 length: 15; V gene: TRBV7-9; J gene: TRBJ2-7
CDR3 protein: CASSLQGQNEKLFF; CDR3 DNA: TGCGCCAGCAGCTTACAGGGACAAAATGAAAAACTGTTTTTT; D gene: -; CDR3 length: 14; V gene: TRBV5-1; J gene: TRBJ1-4
CDR3 protein: CATTSGGETQYF; CDR3 DNA: TGTGCCACCACAAGCGGGGGAGAGACCCAGTACTTC; D gene: TRBD2; CDR3 length: 12; V gene: TRBV7-9; J gene: TRBJ2-5
CDR3 protein: CASRPSGTGLLNYEQYF; CDR3 DNA: TGTGCCAGTAGACCCTCCGGGACAGGGTTACTCAACTACGAGCAGTACTTC; D gene: TRBD1; CDR3 length: 17; V gene: TRBV19; J gene: TRBJ2-7
CDR3 protein: CASSQDGGSGNTIYF; CDR3 DNA: TGCGCCAGCAGCCAAGATGGCGGCTCTGGAAACACCATATATTTT; D gene: -; CDR3 length: 15; V gene: TRBV4-3; J gene: TRBJ1-3
CDR3 protein: CASSKSGQGNTGELFF; CDR3 DNA: TGCGCCAGCAGCAAATCGGGACAGGGGAACACCGGGGAGCTGTTTTTT; D gene: TRBD1; CDR3 length: 16; V gene: TRBV5-1; J gene: TRBJ2-2
CDR3 protein: CASSPQRTGGVDTQYF; CDR3 DNA: TGTGCCAGCAGCCCCCAACGGACAGGGGGGGTAGATACGCAGTATTTT; D gene: TRBD1; CDR3 length: 16; V gene: TRBV14; J gene: TRBJ2-3
CDR3 protein: CASSSEQGSSYEQYF; CDR3 DNA: TGTGCCAGCAGTTCAGAGCAGGGGTCCTCCTACGAGCAGTACTTC; D gene: -; CDR3 length: 15; V gene: TRBV2; J gene: TRBJ2-7
CDR3 protein: CASSQAGTNTEAFF; CDR3 DNA: TGTGCCAGCAGTCAGGCGGGGACGAACACTGAAGCTTTCTTT; D gene: -; CDR3 length: 14; V gene: TRBV6-6; J gene: TRBJ1-1
CDR3 protein: CAWSPPTVREKLFF; CDR3 DNA: TGTGCCTGGAGTCCCCCCACAGTCCGTGAAAAACTGTTTTTT; D gene: -; CDR3 length: 14; V gene: TRBV30; J gene: TRBJ1-4
CDR3 protein: CASSPLGTGGVSNQPQHF; CDR3 DNA: TGTGCCAGCTCACCTCTTGGGACAGGGGGCGTTAGCAATCAGCCCCAGCATTTT; D gene: TRBD1; CDR3 length: 18; V gene: TRBV18; J gene: TRBJ1-5
CDR3 protein: CASSDPTRVSETQYF; CDR3 DNA: TGTGCCAGCAGTGACCCGACGCGTGTCAGTGAGACCCAGTACTTC; D gene: -; CDR3 length: 15; V gene: TRBV6-4; J gene: TRBJ2-5
CDR3 protein: CASSERAGRGRATEAFF; CDR3 DNA: TGTGCCAGCAGCGAGAGAGCCGGGAGGGGGCGGGCCACTGAAGCTTTCTTT; D gene: TRBD1; CDR3 length: 17; V gene: TRBV9; J gene: TRBJ1-1
CDR3 protein: CASSSSGYNEQFF; CDR3 DNA: TGTGCCAGCAGCTCCTCAGGATACAATGAGCAGTTCTTC; D gene: -; CDR3 length: 13; V gene: TRBV7-8; J gene: TRBJ2-1
CDR3 protein: CASSVGTGAYEQYF; CDR3 DNA: TGTGCCAGCAGCGTCGGGACAGGGGCCTACGAGCAGTACTTC; D gene: TRBD1; CDR3 length: 14; V gene: TRBV7-2; J gene: TRBJ2-7